The clone carrying this T cell receptor beta chain was observed many times. Construction of the TCRbeta library involved unique molecular identifiers. TCRdb re-called the PCR reads through MiXCR, storing one row per CDR3 protein. This sample carries about 980,000 distinct CDR3 sequences, less than 30% of them seen once, and the ten largest clones take roughly 31%. This specimen comes from a study of T-cell reconstitution after alpha-beta-depleted transplantation in children. This specimen consisted of PBMCs, mostly from graft donor cells, obtained 360 days after TCRalphabeta/CD19-depleted stem cell transplant. The TCR originated in a boy under two years old who had a stem cell transplant for SCID, so the T cells may come from the graft donor.

CDR3 loop: CSASNWAGSSYNEQFF. DNA of the CDR3: TGCAGTGCTAGTAATTGGGCGGGGAGCTCCTACAATGAGCAGTTCTTC. The V and J genes are TRBV20-1 and TRBJ2-1; TRBD2 might be the D (6 bases). Trimming pared 3 bases from V and 0 bases from J, leaving 15 bases between. There are 16 residues in the CDR3. The germline V gene encodes CDR1 DFQATT and CDR2 SNEGSKA (reference sequence).